This T cell receptor (beta chain) is from a study of blood T cell repertoires in COVID-19. Those who participated ranged in age from 18 to 89 years and resided in 24 US areas. Researchers sorted participants into cohorts using their self-reported clinical history. Libraries were prepared by immunoSEQ multiplex PCR; TCRdb keeps only in-frame clonotypes and omits some of them. Of 430,000 or so clones detected, nearly 90% appear once; the ten largest clones hold about 1.5%. Unmatched junction bases numbered 9, after V lost 1 base and J lost 4 bases. There are 17 residues in the CDR3. Germline V gives CDR1 SGHAT, CDR2 FQNNGV.

The chain employs TRBV11-2 and TRBJ2-7, with 11 bases fitting TRBD1. This clonotype originated in a woman under 30 who had been exposed to COVID-19. The specimen was PBMCs or T cells enriched from blood (not recorded which). The CDR3 DNA sequence: TGTGCCAGCAGCTTAGTCCTCGGGACAGGGGGAGGGTACGAGCAGTACTTC. Amino acids: CASSLVLGTGGGYEQYF.